The source of this T cell receptor beta chain is a study of T cell repertoires in cytomegalovirus infection. Study information: Matching HLA type, along with CMV infection, was indicated by public TCR beta signatures.

V lost 5 bases and J 0 bases, leaving 29 bases between the germline ends. CDR3 length equals 22 residues. Germline V gives CDR1 MNHEY, CDR2 SVGEGT. TCRdb called the reads again in MiXCR, with one record for every CDR3 protein. The data show roughly 630,000 distinct CDR3 sequences, roughly 26% seen once. This clonotype turned up a few times. The sequence came from a human donor in good health (CMV status not recorded). Some clones in this sample may be carry-over from other donors' samples. The sample taken for sequencing was CD8+ T cells from PBMCs. The chain employs TRBV6-2 or TRBV6-3 and TRBJ1-6; a weak D match, TRBD1 (5 bases). This CDR3 is CASSDTGNEDPIKSSYNSPLHF. The CDR3 region has the DNA TGTGCCAGCAGTGATACAGGCAATGAGGACCCGATTAAGAGCTCCTATAATTCACCCCTCCACTTT.